Listed below are T cell receptor beta chains from one sample, sequenced in a study of CD8 T cells in Susac syndrome. A single record per CDR3 protein comes from TCRdb applying MiXCR to the immunoSEQ multiplex PCR reads. The sample lists a few hundred thousand distinct CDR3 sequences; 95% were seen once. The specimen sequenced was CD4+ T cells from PBMCs. These receptors originate from a human donor with multiple sclerosis. CDR3s include the opening cysteine and the closing phenylalanine or tryptophan. Size tells how often a clone was seen (once, few, many) or the class of an expanded clone, and some rows leave it out.

clone_size | j_call | v_call | cdr3_aa
NA | TRBJ1-2 | TRBV29-1 | CSVEGGGDGYTF
NA | TRBJ2-7 | TRBV28 | CASSKAGDLYEQYF
NA | TRBJ2-3 | TRBV19 | CASSMGQLSTDTQYF
once | TRBJ2-6 | TRBV6-1 | CASNSHKGSGANVLTF
NA | TRBJ2-7 | TRBV27 | CASSLLAATEQYF
NA | TRBJ2-3 | TRBV25-1 | CASGYGSTDTQYF
NA | TRBJ2-7 | TRBV3-1 | CASSLRVYEQYF
NA | TRBJ1-2 | TRBV20-1 | CSARTGRNYGYTF
NA | TRBJ2-7 | TRBV4-2 | CASSQDPSYAQYF
NA | TRBJ2-1 | TRBV24-1 | CATSAAGDAYNEQFF
NA | TRBJ2-5 | TRBV6-5 | CASSLGGLRETQYF
NA | TRBJ1-1 | TRBV29-1 | CSVDRWDTEAFF
NA | TRBJ2-1 | TRBV5-6 | CASRQPIGRTGEQFF
NA | TRBJ2-1 | TRBV5-1 | CASSMTSGIRNEQFF
NA | TRBJ2-5 | TRBV5-1 | CASKEQGFRETQYF
NA | TRBJ2-5 | TRBV3-1 | CASSQDRGSGPLETQYF
NA | TRBJ1-1 | TRBV20-1 | CRTGKTEAFF
NA | TRBJ2-1 | TRBV3-1 | CASSTGTSGSRQFF
few | TRBJ2-7 | TRBV25-1 | CASSDPREGPLGVQYF
NA | TRBJ2-3 | TRBV15 | CATSPAGSADTQYF
NA | TRBJ2-7 | TRBV2 | CASRPDRGSHEQYF
NA | TRBJ2-1 | TRBV5-4 | CASSLAKTSVYNEQFF
NA | TRBJ2-2 | TRBV6-2/TRBV6-3 | CASRRAPIGPGELFF
NA | TRBJ1-5 | TRBV2 | CASSETRGLRQPQHF
once | TRBJ2-5 | TRBV20-1 | CSASGRGVETQYF
NA | TRBJ1-1 | TRBV5-1 | CASSYTTGTPEAFF
NA | TRBJ2-5 | TRBV20-1 | CSAPSGGPARETQYF
NA | TRBJ2-3 | TRBV7-9 | CASSSLRPTDTQYF
few | TRBJ2-7 | TRBV18 | CASSPDRVYEQYF
NA | TRBJ2-7 | TRBV6-5 | CASRVRGSYEQYF